This T cell receptor beta chain was profiled in a study of CD8 T cells in ankylosing spondylitis (dated by TCRdb to about 2017). With respect to the entire study: T cell receptor beta repertoires were profiled in healthy donors and ankylosing spondylitis patients so that disease-linked TCR variants could be found. The whole study cohort included 85 to 120 healthy donors and around 25 ankylosing spondylitis patients. Peripheral blood was sampled, and synovial fluid was additionally collected from ankylosing spondylitis patients.

This clonotype has only a few counts. No cognate antigen has been identified for it. Per-nucleotide qualities are absent, and no much larger clonotype sits a single base away. Synovial fluid samples and blood samples obtained from the same ankylosing spondylitis patients were matched. What the research found in general, with its limitations: Significant enrichment of the disease-linked clones was reported in matched synovial fluid samples from ankylosing spondylitis patients. Some motif variants were previously reported in synovial fluid and blood of reactive arthritis patients, suggesting common disease-initiation mechanisms. A TCR beta motif of several highly homologous amino acid variants appeared characteristic of blood from ankylosing spondylitis patients. In peripheral blood, the disease-linked clones were found at relatively low frequencies and had a CD8+ phenotype.

Its CDR3 holds 15 amino acids, cysteine through phenylalanine. Just CDR3 DNA is preserved here, 45 bases in frame from base 1. Based on the germline V gene (reference sequence), the CDR1 and CDR2 sequences are SEHNR and FQNEAQ. V is clipped by 5 bases and J by 0 bases, and the sequence between their germline boundaries is 13 bases long. The run used an Illumina HiSeq 2500. TCR beta libraries were prepared by quantitative 5'-RACE with molecular barcodes. In the source study's methods: To identify disease-linked TCR variants, a new computational method was used, one built on a probabilistic model of VDJ rearrangement. The raw public data were reprocessed by TCRdb itself: fastp quality trimming at Q25, MiXCR clonotype calling, in-frame beta chains only. All rows with the same CDR3 protein become a single entry with the most common DNA and genes. These V and J calls rely on TCRdb rather than the paper's analysis. The sample yields around 120,000 distinct CDR3 sequences; nearly 25% were counted once. The ten largest make up more than 9% of the sample.

Sequencing used synovial fluid, either unsorted or a sorted T cell fraction (not recorded which). The chain is made from TRBV7-9 and TRBJ1-1, with the D gene call left open. This receptor was taken from a male donor with ankylosing spondylitis. The nucleotides are TGTGCCAGCAGCACTCCACCAGCCATGAACACTGAAGCTTTCTTT. This is translated as CASSTPPAMNTEAFF.